The 23 T cell receptor beta chains below come from one sample, sequenced in a study of blood T cells in healthy people across ages (dated by TCRdb to the mid-2010s). The protocol used for the library was 5' RACE. TCRdb records Illumina HiSeq 2500 as the sequencer. The second PCR ran for roughly 7 to 12 cycles and used a J-beta primer mix along with a sample-barcoded 5' primer. The public sequencing data were trimmed at Q25 with fastp and processed into clonotypes with MiXCR by TCRdb, which kept only in-frame beta chains. Rows merge per CDR3 protein into single entries with the most common DNA and genes. The sample data list fewer than 1,200,000 distinct CDR3 sequences, and under 30% of these were observed just once. The ten largest account for approximately 0.71% of the sample. Separately, the same data were catalogued under a study of T cells of mothers and their children.

Sequenced input: blood. These receptors were taken from a girl aged 2-10 years in good health.

V and J are TRBV11-1 and TRBJ1-1; D remains unclear. Germline V gene sequence: CDR1 SGHAT, CDR2 FQDESV (reference sequence). V was shortened by 0 bases and J by 1 base, with 9 bases between the two germline ends. The CDR3 length is 15 residues. CDR3 bases: TGTGCCAGCAGCTTAGCGAGAGTGGAGAACACTGAAGCTTTCTTT. It specifies CASSLARVENTEAFF.

The chain has TRBV7-2 and TRBJ2-3; unclear D gene. Germline CDR1 and CDR2: SGHTA and FQGNSA. Trimming pared 5 bases from V and 4 bases from J, leaving 10 bases between. This CDR3 comprises 13 residues. CDR3 nucleotide sequence: TGTGCCAGCAGCCTGTCAGGCTCAGATACGCAGTATTTT. It is translated as CASSLSGSDTQYF.

The genes are TRBV5-1 and TRBJ2-7, with 7 bases that match TRBD1. CDR3 length: 11 amino acids. The ends lost 7 bases at V and 6 bases at J; junction bases unmatched: 4. Germline V gene lookup returns CDR1 SGHRS and CDR2 YFSETQ. The CDR3 protein is CASGTGAEQYF. The DNA of the CDR3 is TGCGCCAGCGGCACAGGGGCCGAGCAGTACTTC.

The chain employs TRBV28 and TRBJ2-2, with TRBD2 matching 13 bases. The CDR3 consists of 15 residues. Germline V gene data show CDR1 as MDHEN and CDR2 as SYDVKM. V dropped 7 bases and J dropped 5; count of bases not matched to a gene: 4. The CDR3 reads CASKLAGGPTGELFF. In nucleotides, the CDR3 is TGTGCCAGCAAACTAGCGGGAGGGCCGACCGGGGAGCTGTTTTTT.

V and J are TRBV29-1 and TRBJ1-1; D call uncertain. CDR1 SQVTM and CDR2 ANQGSEA come from the germline V gene. The ends were cut back, 3 bases at V and 2 bases at J, with 4 bases in the middle. CDR3 length: 11 residues. The DNA for the CDR3 is TGCAGCGTTGATATTAACACTGAAGCTTTCTTT. Its translation: CSVDINTEAFF.

CDR3 protein: CASSQLLPGMNTEAFF. The CDR3 DNA is TGCGCCAGCAGCCAGTTGCTTCCAGGGATGAACACTGAAGCTTTCTTT. The chain couples TRBV4-1 to TRBJ1-1; possibly TRBD1 for D (5 bases). Germline CDR1 reads MGHRA; CDR2 reads YSYEKL. The CDR3 consists of 16 residues. V dropped 3 bases and J dropped 0 bases, with 14 bases sitting between them.

This chain connects TRBV27 to TRBJ1-6; tentatively, D is TRBD1 (6 bases). Trimming took off 5 bases at V and 3 bases at J, with 26 bases between the two ends. This CDR3 contains 20 residues. Germline-derived CDR1 and CDR2 are MNHEY and SMNVEV (reference sequence). This CDR3 is CASSPLGATVSYNYNSPLHF. CDR3 DNA: TGTGCCAGCAGTCCCCTGGGGGCTACAGTTTCCTACAACTATAATTCACCCCTCCACTTT.

This clonotype has a handful of counts. The V and J genes are TRBV4-1 and TRBJ2-7; D unresolved. This CDR3 is 15 amino acids long. CDR1 MGHRA and CDR2 YSYEKL come from the germline V gene. The ends were cut back, 0 bases at V and 4 bases at J, with 13 bases in the middle. The CDR3 DNA follows: TGCGCCAGCAGCCAAGAGGAGAGTTTCGGTTACGAGCAGTACTTC. This gives the protein CASSQEESFGYEQYF.

In its sample, this clonotype was seen a few times. This sequence joins TRBV6-2 or TRBV6-3 and TRBJ2-1; maybe TRBD1 (6 bases). CDR1 and CDR2 (germline): MNHEY, SVGEGT. CDR3 size: 16 residues. V was shortened by 5 bases and J by 5 bases, with 19 bases between the two germline ends. CDR3 sequence (DNA): TGTGCCAGCAGTCAGCGTCCGCCGGGACAAAACAATGAGCAGTTCTTC. Protein product: CASSQRPPGQNNEQFF.

V is TRBV27 and J is TRBJ2-7; D is ambiguous. This CDR3 region has 13 residues. Trimming cost V 4 bases and J 3 bases, with 10 bases left between them. Germline loops: CDR1 MNHEY, CDR2 SMNVEV (reference sequence). CDR3 nucleotides: TGTGCCAGCAGTTATGGGCCGAACTACGAGCAGTACTTC. It codes for CASSYGPNYEQYF.

This clonotype was counted between two and nine times. This chain links TRBV5-6 with TRBJ1-2; D is unclear. CDR3 size: 12 residues. V was trimmed by 4 bases and J by 1 base, leaving 5 bases between them. Per the germline V gene, CDR1 is SGHDT and CDR2 is YYEEEE. CDR3 nucleotides: TGTGCCAGCAGCACCGATAACTATGGCTACACCTTC. This encodes CASSTDNYGYTF. The whole variable domain, filled in from reference TRBV5-6 and TRBJ1-2, reads DAGVTQSPTHLIKTRGQQVTLRCSPKSGHDTVSWYQQALGQGPQFIFQYYEEEERQRGNFPDRFSGHQFPNYSSELNVNALLLGDSALYLCASSTDNYGYTFGSGTRLTVV.

The genes are TRBV27 and TRBJ2-5, with 10 positions matching TRBD2. V was clipped by 6 bases and J by 5 bases; unmatched bases: 12. The CDR3 loop spans 16 amino acids. Per the germline V gene, CDR1 is MNHEY and CDR2 is SMNVEV (reference sequence). In DNA form, the CDR3 reads TGTGCCAGCAGCTTGGAGGGTAGCGGGAGGTTCGAGACCCAGTACTTC. The encoded protein is CASSLEGSGRFETQYF.

This sequence joins TRBV28 and TRBJ2-5, with D perhaps TRBD2 (6 bases). CDR1 and CDR2 (germline): MDHEN, SYDVKM. There are 13 residues in the CDR3. With 4 bases removed from V and 5 bases from J, the gap between germline ends came to 11 bases. In DNA form, the CDR3 reads TGTGCCAGCAGTTCGGGGAGGTGGGAGACCCAGTACTTC. Protein product: CASSSGRWETQYF.

This clonotype has just a few counts. The chain joins TRBV11-1 to TRBJ2-7; D call uncertain. Trimming removed 1 base at V and 2 bases at J, with 6 bases between. The germline CDR1 and CDR2 sequences are SGHAT and FQDESV (reference sequence). CDR3 length: 13 amino acids. The CDR3 is CASSLGYAYEQYF. CDR3 sequence (DNA): TGTGCCAGCAGCTTAGGTTACGCCTACGAGCAGTACTTC.

The rearrangement joins TRBV7-9 to TRBJ1-4; D ambiguous. The CDR3 is 12 amino acids. Trimming pared 5 bases from V and 10 bases from J, leaving 11 bases between. In germline, CDR1 is SEHNR, CDR2 FQNEAQ (reference sequence). DNA of the CDR3: TGTGCCAGCAGCCCCCCCATGGGAAAACTGTTTTTT. Translated, it gives CASSPPMGKLFF.

V gene TRBV4-1 combines with J gene TRBJ1-1; D gene ambiguous. CDR1 and CDR2 (germline): MGHRA, YSYEKL. V dropped 2 bases and J dropped 8 bases, with 15 bases sitting between them. The CDR3 runs to 14 residues. The CDR3 is CASSQPLQELEAFF. DNA of the CDR3: TGCGCCAGCAGCCAACCATTGCAGGAACTCGAAGCTTTCTTT.

This rearrangement joins TRBV14 to TRBJ2-7; either TRBD1 or TRBD2 may supply D (6 bases each). The V end was cut by 0 bases, the J end by 0 bases, with 12 bases between. This CDR3 is built from 16 residues. The germline gives CDR1 SGHDN, CDR2 FVKESK. The CDR3 spells CASSQERGESSYEQYF. CDR3 coding DNA: TGTGCCAGCAGCCAAGAAAGGGGGGAAAGCTCCTACGAGCAGTACTTC.

The CDR3 is CASSLIDNYGYTF. CDR3 DNA sequence: TGTGCCAGCAGTTTAATCGACAACTATGGCTACACCTTC. This sequence joins TRBV28 and TRBJ1-2; no clear D gene. Germline values: CDR1 MDHEN, CDR2 SYDVKM. This CDR3 has 13 amino acids. V was clipped by 2 bases and J by 2 bases, with 6 bases between them.

The genes are TRBV5-6 and TRBJ1-1, with TRBD1 matching 7 bases. After removal of 4 bases from V and 9 bases from J, the junction contained 9 bases not matched to a gene. This CDR3 spans 13 amino acids. CDR1 and CDR2 (germline): SGHDT, YYEEEE. The CDR3 coding sequence is TGTGCCAGCAGCATCAGGGGGAAACAAAAAGCTTTCTTT. Residues: CASSIRGKQKAFF.

This clonotype was detected a few times. This chain joins TRBV29-1 and TRBJ2-7; weak D call: TRBD2 (6 bases). The V end lost 4 bases, the J end lost 2 bases, and 12 bases lay between the germline ends. Per the germline V gene, CDR1 is SQVTM and CDR2 is ANQGSEA. The CDR3 spans 13 residues. CDR3 nucleotide sequence: TGCAGCGTTGGGGGGGAGGACACCTACGAGCAGTACTTC. It yields the protein CSVGGEDTYEQYF.

This clonotype appeared a few times. This chain links TRBV25-1 with TRBJ1-2; no clear D. The V gene lost 3 bases and the J gene lost 8 bases, with 10 bases spanning the gap. Germline assignment: CDR1 MGHDK and CDR2 SYGVNS. This CDR3 has 12 residues. CDR3 DNA sequence: TGTGCCAGCAGTGAGGTCTGGCGAGGCTACACCTTC. Translated: CASSEVWRGYTF.

This chain joins TRBV27 and TRBJ1-2, with 12 bases matching TRBD1. Trimming cost V 6 bases and J 8 bases; bases outside gene matches: 16. Germline V lookup: CDR1 MNHEY, CDR2 SMNVEV (reference sequence). The CDR3 length is 17 residues. CDR3 region: CASSYNPAGQGARGYTF. The CDR3 DNA is TGTGCCAGCAGCTATAATCCGGCGGGACAGGGGGCGCGGGGCTACACCTTC.

The chain has TRBV29-1 and TRBJ2-1, with TRBD2 matching 9 bases. Germline loops: CDR1 SQVTM, CDR2 ANQGSEA. The CDR3 runs 13 residues. V gave up 4 bases and J gave up 9 bases; unmatched junction bases: 7. CDR3 amino acids: CSVVAGGVGEQFF. Here the CDR3 DNA reads TGCAGCGTTGTGGCGGGAGGGGTAGGTGAGCAGTTCTTC.